Presented here are 12 T cell receptor beta chains from one specimen sequenced in a study of blood T cells in healthy people across ages (dated by TCRdb to between 2014 and 2017). Library preparation used 5' RACE. Sequencer: Illumina HiSeq 2500. A second roughly 6 to 12 cycle PCR used a sample-barcoded 5' primer and a J-beta primer mix. TCRdb cleaned the public reads at Q25 with fastp, built clones with MiXCR and kept in-frame beta chains. For every CDR3 protein sequence, its rows merge into one entry that carries the most common genes and DNA. This sample comprises almost 800,000 distinct CDR3 sequences, roughly 60% of them detected only once. The ten largest account for 22% of the sample. The sequencing sample was made of blood. The receptor set was obtained from a man between 25 and 39 years old in good health.

The J gene is TRBJ2-4, the V gene TRBV28, with D unresolved. The better agreement between TRBJ2-7 and the DNA end casts doubt on the J call. In germline, CDR1 is MDHEN, CDR2 SYDVKM. CDR3 length: 12 amino acids. Here the CDR3 DNA reads TGTGCCAGCAAAGACGCTGGCTACGAGCAGTACTTC. Its protein is CASKDAGYEQYF.

The chain employs TRBV2 and TRBJ2-5; TRBD2 matches 7 bases. Germline V lookup: CDR1 SNHLY, CDR2 FYNNEI. V shed 6 bases and J 3 bases; nucleotides not matched to a gene: 7. This CDR3 has 14 amino acids. This CDR3 is CASRSGGGEETQYF. CDR3 DNA: TGTGCCAGCAGGAGTGGGGGAGGGGAAGAGACCCAGTACTTC.

This rearrangement joins TRBV10-2 to TRBJ1-6, with a possible D match to TRBD1 (5 bases). The V gene lost 5 bases and the J gene lost 9 bases, with 11 bases spanning the gap. The CDR3 sequence is 13 residues long. Looked up from germline, CDR1 is WSHSY and CDR2 is SAAADI. The chain's CDR3 is CASSPGTGSPLHF. CDR3 sequence (DNA): TGCGCCAGCAGTCCAGGGACCGGTTCACCCCTCCACTTT.

The genes are TRBV20-1 and TRBJ2-7, with 7 bases identical to TRBD2. The germline V gene encodes CDR1 DFQATT and CDR2 SNEGSKA (reference sequence). V lost 1 base and J lost 4; bases outside the gene matches: 7. This CDR3 contains 14 residues. Here the CDR3 reads CSARGGLHNYEQYF. The CDR3 DNA follows: TGCAGTGCTAGAGGGGGACTACACAATTACGAGCAGTACTTC.

The V call is TRBV19, the J call TRBJ1-2; 9 nucleotides line up with TRBD1. The V gene's germline CDR1 is LNHDA and CDR2 SQIVND (reference sequence). The CDR3 runs to 14 residues. V trimming: 6 bases; J trimming: 7 bases; junction bases outside the gene matches: 9. The CDR3 sequence is CASRTGQGTAGYTF. CDR3 bases: TGTGCCAGTAGGACCGGACAGGGGACGGCTGGCTACACCTTC. Using reference TRBV19 and TRBJ1-2 for the parts outside the CDR3, the full variable domain is DGGITQSPKYLFRKEGQNVTLSCEQNLNHDAMYWYRQDPGQGLRLIYYSQIVNDFQKGDIAEGYSVSREKKESFPLTVTSAQKNPTAFYLCASRTGQGTAGYTFGSGTRLTVV.

V usage is TRBV20-1 and J usage is TRBJ2-1, with 11 nucleotides matching TRBD2. The CDR3 is 14 amino acids. The V gene's germline CDR1 is DFQATT and CDR2 SNEGSKA (reference sequence). V shed 6 bases and J 4 bases; nucleotides not matched to a gene: 5. In DNA, the CDR3 is TGCAGTGCGAGGGGACTAGCGGTGTACAATGAGCAGTTCTTC. It yields the protein CSARGLAVYNEQFF.

V is TRBV3-1 and J is TRBJ1-1, with D perhaps matching TRBD1 (5 bases). V gave up 4 bases and J gave up 4 bases, with 22 bases separating them. The germline gives CDR1 LGHDT, CDR2 YNNKEL (reference sequence). The CDR3 runs 17 residues. DNA for the CDR3: TGTGCCAGCAGCCGCCGGGACGCCGGAGGAGGTACCACTGAAGCTTTCTTT. It is translated as CASSRRDAGGGTTEAFF.

This chain uses TRBV7-7 with TRBJ2-7, with D perhaps matching TRBD1 (6 bases). Per the germline V gene, CDR1 is SSHAT and CDR2 is FNYEAQ (reference sequence). Between the trimmed V and J ends, which lost 1 base and 5 bases, there was a span of 9 bases. The CDR3 is 13 residues long. The CDR3 sequence: CASSLGRGDEQYF. As DNA, the CDR3 is TGTGCCAGCAGCTTAGGCAGGGGAGACGAGCAGTACTTC.

V gene TRBV6-2 or TRBV6-3 combines with J gene TRBJ2-1, with D possibly TRBD1 on 6 matching bases. CDR3 length: 11 residues. Germline CDR1 is MNHEY and CDR2 is SVGEGT. The germline V and J ends were trimmed by 7 bases and 9 bases, with 10 bases remaining between them. The CDR3 DNA follows: TGTGCCAGCACCTTAGGGGGTGAGCAGTTCTTC. Its protein product is CASTLGGEQFF.

The gene calls are TRBV6-4 and TRBJ1-5; D unresolved. CDR3 length: 18 residues. Trimming took off 3 bases at V and 2 bases at J, with 20 bases between the two ends. Germline-derived CDR1 and CDR2 are MRHNA and SNTAGT. The CDR3 loop reads CASSDSRTLVDGNQPQHF. CDR3 coding DNA: TGTGCCAGCAGTGATTCTAGGACGCTAGTGGACGGCAATCAGCCCCAGCATTTT.

This clonotype was recorded only once. Germline is not matched at one junction end, which may reflect a read error. The rearrangement uses TRBV28 and TRBJ2-1; D gene ambiguous. Per germline, CDR1 MDHEN and CDR2 SYDVKM. The CDR3 is 13 residues long. The CDR3 nucleotides are TGTGCCACCTGGGGTAGCTCCTACAGTGAGCAGTTCTTC. As protein: CATWGSSYSEQFF.

This clonotype was counted only a few times. The chain combines TRBV7-2 with TRBJ2-7; perhaps TRBD1 as D (5 bases). Trimming took 6 bases from V and 0 from J, leaving 12 bases between them. The germline gives CDR1 SGHTA, CDR2 FQGNSA. The CDR3 length is 14 residues. CDR3 DNA sequence: TGTGCCAGCAGATGGACACTCTCCTCCTACGAGCAGTACTTC. It translates to CASRWTLSSYEQYF.